These 21 T cell receptor beta chains came from one sample sequenced in a study of T cell repertoires in cytomegalovirus infection. Via MiXCR, TCRdb re-called the reads, giving one row per CDR3 protein. The data show 600,000 to 800,000 distinct CDR3 sequences, about 24% seen once. The sequencing input was CD8+ T cells from PBMCs. These receptors all come from a human donor in good health (CMV status not recorded). Some clones in this sample may be carry-over from other donors' samples.

This clonotype appeared once. At one end the junction does not follow the germline gene, possibly because of a read error. The CDR3 DNA reads as TGTGCCAACAGTTCCGGGACAAACACCGGGGAGCTGTTTTTT. This sequence encodes CANSSGTNTGELFF. The rearrangement uses TRBV28 and TRBJ2-2; tentative D call: TRBD1 (6 bases). Germline CDR1 MDHEN, CDR2 SYDVKM. This CDR3 is 14 amino acids long.

This clonotype was observed at least ten times. This sequence joins TRBV28 and TRBJ1-1; D is unresolved. The CDR3 is made up of 14 amino acids. The V gene lost 3 bases and the J gene lost 1 base, with 9 bases spanning the gap. Germline values: CDR1 MDHEN, CDR2 SYDVKM. As DNA, the CDR3 is TGTGCCAGCAGTTTGCCCCCAGGGAACACTGAAGCTTTCTTT. Translating gives CASSLPPGNTEAFF.

Comment on this clonotype: Because the CDR3 is missing its conserved closing phenylalanine or tryptophan, this is likely a read error. V gene TRBV15 combines with J gene TRBJ2-3; TRBD2 is a possible D gene (6 bases). Trimming cost V 9 bases and J 0 bases, with 13 bases left between them. Germline V gene lookup returns CDR1 LNHNV and CDR2 YYDKDF (reference sequence). The CDR3 is 14 residues long. CDR3 in DNA: TGTGCCACATCGCGGGACCTAAGCACAGATACGCAGTATTCT. It codes for CATSRDLSTDTQYS.

This clonotype was picked up many times. CDR3 loop: CASSWTAANYGYTF. CDR3 in DNA: TGTGCCAGCAGTTGGACGGCGGCTAACTATGGCTACACCTTC. The chain is built from TRBV7-2 and TRBJ1-2; no definite D call. CDR3 length: 14 amino acids. Between the trimmed V and J ends, which lost 6 bases and 0 bases, there was a span of 11 bases. Per the germline V gene, CDR1 is SGHTA and CDR2 is FQGNSA.

This clonotype was seen many times. This chain connects TRBV7-6 to TRBJ2-1, with unresolved D. Germline loops: CDR1 SGHVS, CDR2 FNYEAQ. V dropped 1 base and J dropped 5 bases, with 15 bases sitting between them. The CDR3 extends over 16 amino acids. CDR3 sequence reads: CASSLVAPAGNNEQFF. CDR3 DNA: TGTGCCAGCAGCTTAGTGGCTCCAGCTGGGAACAATGAGCAGTTCTTC. Filled out from reference TRBV7-6 and TRBJ2-1, the complete variable domain reads GAGVSQSPRYKVTKRGQDVALRCDPISGHVSLYWYRQALGQGPEFLTYFNYEAQQDKSGLPNDRFSAERPEGSISTLTIQRTEQRDSAMYRCASSLVAPAGNNEQFFGPGTRLTVL.

There are a few counts of this clonotype. This chain uses TRBV28 with TRBJ2-7, with D perhaps matching TRBD1 (5 bases). Trimming took off 3 bases at V and 6 bases at J, with 15 bases between the two ends. The CDR3 is 14 residues long. CDR1 and CDR2 from the germline V gene are MDHEN and SYDVKM. CDR3 region: CASSFVQVNGEQYV. CDR3 nucleotides: TGTGCCAGCAGTTTTGTACAGGTTAACGGCGAGCAGTACGTC.

This clonotype was seen more than once but under ten times. The chain joins TRBV14 to TRBJ2-5; 10 positions match TRBD2. The germline V gene has CDR1 SGHDN and CDR2 FVKESK. This CDR3 comprises 15 residues. J was trimmed by 4 bases and V by 3 bases; bases with no gene match: 5. The CDR3 loop reads CASSHSGGPRETQYF. Here the CDR3 DNA reads TGTGCCAGCAGCCATAGCGGGGGGCCGCGAGAGACCCAGTACTTC.

This clonotype was counted once. The chain combines TRBV5-4 with TRBJ2-3, with 11 bases that match TRBD2. This CDR3 is 14 amino acids long. The V segment lost 1 base and the J segment 6 bases; nucleotides outside the gene matches: 1. Germline CDR1 is SGHNT and CDR2 is YYREEE (reference sequence). The CDR3 is CASSLRLAGDTQYF. The CDR3 DNA follows: TGTGCCAGCAGCTTGCGACTAGCGGGGGATACGCAGTATTTT.

The chain links TRBV29-1 to TRBJ1-1; TRBD1 matches 10 bases. The CDR3 is 17 residues long. Germline trimming cut 0 bases from V and 4 bases from J; bases unmatched to any gene: 11. Germline CDR1 SQVTM, CDR2 ANQGSEA. The CDR3 DNA reads as TGCAGCGTTGAAGATTCGGGGACAGGGGTATATGGCACTGAAGCTTTCTTT. Translation gives CSVEDSGTGVYGTEAFF.

This sequence joins TRBV5-8 and TRBJ2-1; no definite D call. Trimming pared 0 bases from V and 6 bases from J, leaving 13 bases between. Germline lookup yields CDR1 SGHTS and CDR2 YDEGEE. The CDR3 sequence is 15 residues long. For the CDR3, the DNA is TGTGCCAGCAGCTTGGCGGCTAGTGGCGCCAATGAGCAGTTCTTC. Protein sequence: CASSLAASGANEQFF.

This clonotype came up a few times. The CDR3 sequence: CASSFEVMRARGNTEAFF. The CDR3 DNA reads TGTGCCAGCAGTTTTGAAGTGATGAGGGCGCGTGGGAACACTGAAGCTTTCTTT. J is TRBJ1-1 and V is TRBV28; D gene unclear. CDR3 length: 18 residues. Looked up from germline, CDR1 is MDHEN and CDR2 is SYDVKM. Trimming left V 3 bases short and J 1 base short, with 21 bases between. Using reference TRBV28 and TRBJ1-1 for the parts outside the CDR3, the full variable domain is DVKVTQSSRYLVKRTGEKVFLECVQDMDHENMFWYRQDPGLGLRLIYFSYDVKMKEKGDIPEGYSVSREKKERFSLILESASTNQTSMYLCASSFEVMRARGNTEAFFGQGTRLTVV.

The chain combines TRBV13 with TRBJ2-4; 8 nucleotides agree with TRBD1. CDR1 and CDR2 from the germline V gene are PRHDT and FYEKMQ (reference sequence). The CDR3 covers 16 residues. V lost 5 bases to trimming and J lost 1 base; unmatched junction nucleotides: 7. The CDR3, as DNA: TGTGCCAGCAGCATCGGACAGGGAGGCGCCAAAAACATTCAGTACTTC. Translating gives CASSIGQGGAKNIQYF.

Regarding this clonotype: One end of the junction does not line up with germline, which may come from a read error. The chain uses TRBV7-6 and TRBJ2-1; D possibly corresponds to TRBD2 (5 bases). CDR1 and CDR2 (germline): SGHVS, FNYEAQ. The CDR3 extends over 17 amino acids. The CDR3 DNA follows: TGTGCCAACAGCTTAGGATGGCGGGCGAGCTCCTACAATGAGCAGTTCTTC. Translated, it gives CANSLGWRASSYNEQFF.

The V gene is TRBV6-2 or TRBV6-3, the J gene TRBJ2-3; TRBD1 is a possible D gene (5 bases). V was shortened by 4 bases and J by 2 bases, with 10 bases between the two germline ends. Germline loops: CDR1 MNHEY, CDR2 SVGEGT. The CDR3 loop spans 14 amino acids. CDR3 protein: CASSLYRLTDTQYF. Written as DNA, the CDR3 is TGTGCCAGCAGTTTGTACAGGCTCACAGATACGCAGTATTTT.

This clonotype was detected only a few times. This chain joins TRBV7-9 and TRBJ1-1; D is uncertain. V lost 5 bases to trimming and J lost 7 bases, with 8 bases between them. The CDR3 is made up of 11 amino acids. Germline CDR1 reads SEHNR; CDR2 reads FQNEAQ (reference sequence). The CDR3 is CASSPLYEAFF. For the CDR3, the DNA is TGTGCCAGCAGCCCCTTATATGAAGCTTTCTTT.

This clonotype has only a few counts. This chain links TRBV11-2 with TRBJ2-5; no clear D gene. Deletions cut 3 bases from V and 7 bases from J, with 9 bases between. The CDR3 is 12 amino acids. The germline V gene has CDR1 SGHAT and CDR2 FQNNGV. The CDR3 nucleotides read TGTGCCAGCAGCTTCCTAAAGGGGACCCAGTACTTC. Its translation: CASSFLKGTQYF.

The chain couples TRBV19 to TRBJ1-1; D gene unclear. V lost 1 base and J 6 bases, leaving 9 bases between the germline ends. Germline V gene sequence: CDR1 LNHDA, CDR2 SQIVND (reference sequence). This CDR3 has 13 residues. Here the CDR3 DNA reads TGTGCCAGTAGTATAGCACCGGGAGCTGAAGCTTTCTTT. Its protein is CASSIAPGAEAFF.

There are a few counts of this clonotype. This sequence joins TRBV20-1 and TRBJ2-7; D unclear. The CDR3 loop spans 13 amino acids. Germline V gives CDR1 DFQATT, CDR2 SNEGSKA (reference sequence). Deletions cut 1 base from V and 1 base from J, with 8 bases between. CDR3 sequence: CSARVANSYEQYF. For the CDR3, the DNA is TGCAGTGCTAGAGTCGCCAATTCCTACGAGCAGTACTTC.

The chain links TRBV6-6 to TRBJ2-3; no clear D gene. In germline, CDR1 is MNHNY, CDR2 SVGAGI (reference sequence). V dropped 3 bases and J dropped 2 bases, with 9 bases sitting between them. The length of the CDR3 is 14 residues. The CDR3: CASSYPTTTDTQYF. The CDR3 DNA reads as TGTGCCAGCAGTTATCCTACCACCACAGATACGCAGTATTTT.

The rearrangement links TRBV12-3 or TRBV12-4 to TRBJ1-2, with a weak D call TRBD1 (5 bases). The CDR3 is made up of 13 amino acids. Deletions cut 10 bases from V and 4 bases from J, with 16 bases between. CDR3 residues: CANSRDLLYGYTF. The CDR3 region has the DNA TGTGCCAACAGCCGGGACCTCCTCTATGGCTACACCTTC.

This clonotype was recorded a few times. V gene TRBV7-6 combines with J gene TRBJ1-4, with D hard to call. Trimming took off 1 base at V and 0 bases at J, with 6 bases between the two ends. This CDR3 has 15 amino acids. CDR1 is SGHVS, CDR2 FNYEAQ, per germline. CDR3 nucleotide sequence: TGTGCCAGCAGCTTAGTTGTTGCAACTAATGAAAAACTGTTTTTT. Protein product: CASSLVVATNEKLFF.